One and the same sample provided the 10 T cell receptor beta chains below, sequenced in a study of T cell responses to AZD1222 COVID-19 vaccine. Sequencing used immunoSEQ multiplex PCR; TCRdb keeps in-frame clones, though not all of them. In the table there are roughly 91,000 clones, under 95% of which are singletons. Material: peripheral blood, obtained on day 0 of AZD1222 vaccination. The source is an adult in good health.

The V and J genes are TRBV5-1 and TRBJ1-1; D call uncertain. CDR3 length: 13 residues. Germline V gene sequence: CDR1 SGHRS, CDR2 YFSETQ. Trimming pared 1 base from V and 5 bases from J, leaving 9 bases between. The CDR3 DNA reads TGCGCCAGCAGCTTGAAAGTAGAGACTGAAGCTTTCTTT. This codes for CASSLKVETEAFF.

The genes are TRBV6-1 and TRBJ2-1; 8 positions match TRBD2. The CDR3 loop spans 16 amino acids. Germline CDR1 reads MNHNS; CDR2 reads SASEGT. After removal of 2 bases from V and 2 bases from J, the junction contained 5 bases not matched to a gene. CDR3 DNA sequence: TGTGCCAGCAGTGAAATACGAGCGGGGGCCTACAATGAGCAGTTCTTC. Translating it yields CASSEIRAGAYNEQFF.

This chain's CDR3 is CASSSSGQGHYEQYF. DNA for the CDR3: TGTGCCAGCAGCTCGTCGGGACAGGGGCACTACGAGCAGTACTTC. The chain joins TRBV11-2 to TRBJ2-7, with 10 bases lining up with TRBD1. CDR1 and CDR2 (germline): SGHAT, FQNNGV. The CDR3 loop spans 15 amino acids. The J segment lost 3 bases and the V segment lost 4 bases, leaving 6 bases of the junction unmatched.

J is TRBJ1-1 and V is TRBV24-1, with 7 positions matching TRBD1. Germline lookup yields CDR1 KGHDR and CDR2 SFDVKD. The V gene end was trimmed by 4 bases and the J gene end by 8 bases; junction bases not matched to a gene: 3. This CDR3 has 12 amino acids. The CDR3 region is CATSDPGGEAFF. CDR3 nucleotides: TGTGCCACCAGTGACCCAGGGGGAGAAGCTTTCTTT.

The chain has TRBV10-1 and TRBJ2-3; 8 bases map to TRBD2. V shed 2 bases and J 6 bases; nucleotides not matched to a gene: 7. CDR3 size: 15 residues. The germline CDR1 and CDR2 sequences are WNHNN and SYGVQD (reference sequence). The CDR3 sequence: CASSEDGVAGDTQYF. CDR3 nucleotides: TGCGCCAGCAGTGAGGATGGAGTAGCGGGGGATACGCAGTATTTT.

This clone was seen a single time. The chain recombines TRBV5-4 with TRBJ1-1; TRBD1 agrees at 7 bases. Trimming took 3 bases from V and 3 from J; bases not matched to a gene: 11. Germline V lookup: CDR1 SGHNT, CDR2 YYREEE (reference sequence). CDR3 size: 16 residues. CDR3 nucleotide sequence: TGTGCCAGCAGCTCTCAAACGACAGGGAGATACACTGAAGCTTTCTTT. Protein sequence: CASSSQTTGRYTEAFF.

V is TRBV3-1 (or the pseudogene TRBV3-2) and J is TRBJ1-1, with D perhaps TRBD1 (6 bases). CDR3 length equals 13 residues. Per the germline V gene, CDR1 is LGHDT and CDR2 is YNNKEL (reference sequence). Trimming took 5 bases from V and 7 from J, leaving 14 bases between them. For the CDR3, the DNA is TGTGCCAGCAGCTCCGGGGGGCAACATGAAGCTTTCTTT. Its translation is CASSSGGQHEAFF.

The CDR3 loop reads CAISAEDGGPYEQYF. In DNA form, the CDR3 reads TGTGCCATCAGTGCAGAAGACGGTGGACCCTACGAGCAGTACTTC. J is TRBJ2-7 and V is TRBV10-3; D remains ambiguous. This CDR3 has 15 residues. CDR1 is ENHRY, CDR2 SYGVKD, per germline. The ends were cut back, 4 bases at V and 2 bases at J, with 15 bases in the middle.

The V gene is TRBV29-1, the J gene TRBJ2-5; weak D call: TRBD1 (6 bases). V lost 6 bases and J 6 bases, leaving 14 bases between the germline ends. The germline V gene has CDR1 SQVTM and CDR2 ANQGSEA. The CDR3 sequence is 12 residues long. CDR3 in amino acids: CSVVDRIQTQYF. The CDR3 DNA follows: TGCAGCGTCGTTGACAGGATTCAGACCCAGTACTTC.

The chain links TRBV29-1 to TRBJ2-5, with D perhaps matching TRBD2 (6 bases). CDR1 SQVTM and CDR2 ANQGSEA come from the germline V gene. This CDR3 is built from 14 residues. Trimming removed 3 bases from V and 0 bases from J, with 11 bases in between. The CDR3 loop is CSVDSGVDQETQYF. The DNA for the CDR3 is TGCAGCGTTGACTCGGGGGTCGACCAAGAGACCCAGTACTTC. The complete variable domain, with remaining parts taken from reference TRBV29-1 and TRBJ2-5, reads SAVISQKPSRDICQRGTSLTIQCQVDSQVTMMFWYRQQPGQSLTLIATANQGSEATYESGFVIDKFPISRPNLTFSTLTVSNMSPEDSSIYLCSVDSGVDQETQYFGPGTRLLVL.